The next 25 T cell receptor beta chains were all read from a single sample in a study of blood T cell repertoires in COVID-19. Only in-frame clones appear in the TCRdb table, and some are missing; sequencing was by immunoSEQ multiplex PCR. Here the sample spans 110,000 to 150,000 clones, 80% to 90% being singletons. Sequenced: peripheral blood. The origin of the receptors is a woman in her 50s with acute or convalescent COVID-19.

The chain recombines TRBV24-1 with TRBJ2-3, with D unclear. CDR3 length equals 13 residues. Trimming shortened V by 5 bases and J by 3 bases, and 8 bases separated the two germline ends. The germline V gene encodes CDR1 KGHDR and CDR2 SFDVKD. CDR3 loop: CATSGTETDTQYF. The CDR3 bases are TGTGCCACCAGTGGCACAGAAACAGATACGCAGTATTTT.

The CDR3 sequence is CASSLTGPYGYTF. DNA of the CDR3: TGTGCCAGCAGCTTAACAGGACCTTATGGCTACACCTTC. J is TRBJ1-2 and V is TRBV5-4, with D maybe TRBD1 (5 bases). Deletions cut 2 bases from V and 5 bases from J, with 10 bases between. The CDR3 is 13 amino acids. Germline V gives CDR1 SGHNT, CDR2 YYREEE (reference sequence).

The chain combines TRBV29-1 with TRBJ2-7; tentatively, D is TRBD1 (6 bases). In germline, CDR1 is SQVTM, CDR2 ANQGSEA. V was cut by 7 bases and J by 1 base, with 11 bases left in between. This CDR3 comprises 12 residues. The CDR3 loop is CSARTVSYEQYF. The CDR3 coding sequence is TGCAGCGCGCGGACAGTATCCTACGAGCAGTACTTC.

This chain joins TRBV6-6 and TRBJ1-2, with 9 bases that match TRBD1. CDR1 MNHNY and CDR2 SVGAGI come from the germline V gene (reference sequence). V lost 4 bases, J lost 8 bases, and 2 bases stayed unmatched. The CDR3 spans 12 residues. The CDR3 bases are TGTGCCAGCAGTTTGGACAGGGGAGGCTACACCTTC. Protein product: CASSLDRGGYTF.

V usage is TRBV18 and J usage is TRBJ1-2; 7 bases are a match to TRBD1. J was trimmed by 5 bases and V by 3 bases; bases with no gene match: 3. The CDR3 contains 13 residues. Germline CDR1 and CDR2: KGHSH and LQKENI. The CDR3 DNA reads TGTGCCAGCTCACCTGACAGGGCGTATGGCTACACCTTC. This gives the protein CASSPDRAYGYTF.

The genes are TRBV11-2 and TRBJ1-5, with a tentative D call TRBD1 (6 bases). The germline V gene encodes CDR1 SGHAT and CDR2 FQNNGV. The CDR3 contains 15 residues. V was shortened by 5 bases and J by 7 bases, with 18 bases between the two germline ends. The CDR3 DNA reads TGTGCCAGCAGCATGGGATCAGGGGCCGGGCAGCCCCAGCATTTT. This gives the protein CASSMGSGAGQPQHF.

J is TRBJ1-5 and V is TRBV30; D is undetermined. CDR3 length: 13 amino acids. The V gene lost 2 bases and the J gene lost 8 bases, with 13 bases spanning the gap. The germline V gene encodes CDR1 GTSNPN and CDR2 SVGIG (reference sequence). CDR3 region: CAWSFNSVEPQHF. DNA of the CDR3: TGTGCCTGGAGTTTTAATTCAGTTGAGCCCCAGCATTTT.

V is TRBV3-1 (or the pseudogene TRBV3-2) and J is TRBJ2-7, with TRBD2 matching over 10 bases. Germline CDR1 and CDR2: LGHDT and YNNKEL (reference sequence). After removal of 4 bases from V and 2 bases from J, the junction contained 5 bases not matched to a gene. This CDR3 contains 15 residues. CDR3 DNA sequence: TGTGCCAGCAGCCGAGGACTAGCGGAAACCTACGAGCAGTACTTC. Encoded protein: CASSRGLAETYEQYF.

The rearrangement uses TRBV27 and TRBJ1-1, with a weak D call TRBD1 (5 bases). The CDR3 covers 13 residues. V gave up 7 bases and J gave up 0 bases, with 9 bases separating them. Germline CDR1 is MNHEY and CDR2 is SMNVEV (reference sequence). The CDR3 here is CASNGHLNTEAFF. In DNA, the CDR3 is TGTGCCAGCAATGGACACTTGAACACTGAAGCTTTCTTT.

The chain has TRBV4-1 and TRBJ1-5; 7 bases fit TRBD1. Germline assignment: CDR1 MGHRA and CDR2 YSYEKL. V lost 5 bases, J lost 3 bases, and 4 bases stayed unmatched. This CDR3 region has 14 residues. The CDR3 sequence is CASSWGQPNQPQHF. In DNA form, the CDR3 reads TGCGCCAGCAGCTGGGGACAGCCCAATCAGCCCCAGCATTTT.

The CDR3 spells CASRPDRAGNQPQHF. The CDR3 DNA is TGTGCCAGCAGACCAGACAGGGCGGGCAATCAGCCCCAGCATTTT. V and J are TRBV6-1 and TRBJ1-5, with 7 bases matching TRBD1. The CDR3 consists of 15 residues. V lost 6 bases to trimming and J lost 2 bases; unmatched junction nucleotides: 7. Germline-derived CDR1 and CDR2 are MNHNS and SASEGT.

There are a few counts of this clone. This chain uses TRBV20-1 with TRBJ2-1; D is unclear. Trimming took 5 bases from V and 4 from J, leaving 6 bases between them. Germline V gene lookup returns CDR1 DFQATT and CDR2 SNEGSKA (reference sequence). The CDR3 sequence is 11 residues long. The DNA for the CDR3 is TGCAGTGCTTACAATTACAATGAGCAGTTCTTC. Translated: CSAYNYNEQFF.

J is TRBJ1-5 and V is TRBV20-1; 7 nucleotides match TRBD1. Germline V gives CDR1 DFQATT, CDR2 SNEGSKA (reference sequence). The CDR3 covers 13 residues. The V and J ends lost 3 bases and 7 bases, in that order; junction bases with no gene match: 6. CDR3 DNA: TGCAGTGCTAGTCAGGGGGGAGACCAGCCCCAGCATTTT. Protein sequence: CSASQGGDQPQHF.

The rearrangement links TRBV4-1 to TRBJ2-1; 12 bases line up with TRBD2. The V segment lost 7 bases and the J segment 7 bases; nucleotides outside the gene matches: 11. CDR1 is MGHRA, CDR2 YSYEKL, per germline. This CDR3 is built from 16 residues. This chain's CDR3 is CASTTGTSGRWNEQFF. The CDR3 DNA reads TGCGCCAGCACAACCGGGACTAGCGGGCGGTGGAATGAGCAGTTCTTC.

This clone was observed once. This chain connects TRBV7-3 to TRBJ1-6; no definite D call. With 2 bases removed from V and 6 bases from J, the gap between germline ends came to 8 bases. Per the germline V gene, CDR1 is SGHTA and CDR2 is FQGTGA. This CDR3 is built from 14 residues. The CDR3 DNA is TGTGCCAGCAGCTTAGGCAGGTTTAATTCACCCCTCCACTTT. Translating it yields CASSLGRFNSPLHF.

The chain uses TRBV19 and TRBJ2-7; perhaps TRBD2 as D (6 bases). The CDR3 has 14 amino acids. Per the germline V gene, CDR1 is LNHDA and CDR2 is SQIVND (reference sequence). Trimming pared 4 bases from V and 5 bases from J, leaving 15 bases between. Written as DNA, the CDR3 is TGTGCCAGTAGTACCGGGACTCCCAACAACGAGCAGTACTTC. Translating gives CASSTGTPNNEQYF.

The V and J genes are TRBV9 and TRBJ1-2; D gene ambiguous. The CDR3 has 14 residues. CDR1 SGDLS and CDR2 YYNGEE come from the germline V gene. V gave up 3 bases and J gave up 8 bases, with 17 bases separating them. The CDR3 loop reads CASSADALRGGYTF. CDR3 in DNA: TGTGCCAGCAGCGCTGACGCACTTAGAGGAGGCTACACCTTC.

This chain uses TRBV19 with TRBJ1-2, with a possible D match to TRBD1 (6 bases). Trimming stripped 3 bases from V and 4 bases from J, with 12 bases between. The CDR3 length is 14 residues. Germline V CDR1 and CDR2: LNHDA, SQIVND (reference sequence). CDR3: CASSIPPGAYGYTF. For the CDR3, the DNA is TGTGCCAGTAGTATCCCACCAGGGGCCTATGGCTACACCTTC.

This clone was observed once. The chain carries TRBV11-2 and TRBJ2-7; D might be TRBD1 (5 bases). Trimming removed 8 bases from V and 2 bases from J, with 19 bases in between. Germline V gene data show CDR1 as SGHAT and CDR2 as FQNNGV. The CDR3 is 15 amino acids. The CDR3 sequence: CASGEQGKTPYEQYF. CDR3 sequence (DNA): TGTGCCAGCGGAGAGCAGGGAAAGACCCCCTACGAGCAGTACTTC.

The table lists this clone with a few counts. V is TRBV5-1 and J is TRBJ2-3; TRBD2 matches 9 bases. This CDR3 comprises 16 residues. Looked up from germline, CDR1 is SGHRS and CDR2 is YFSETQ. Unmatched junction bases numbered 10, after V lost 4 bases and J lost 4 bases. CDR3 amino acids: CASSRRVSGGADTQYF. Written as DNA, the CDR3 is TGCGCCAGCAGCCGCAGGGTTAGCGGGGGCGCAGATACGCAGTATTTT. Combining the CDR3 with reference TRBV5-1 and TRBJ2-3 gives the whole variable domain KAGVTQTPRYLIKTRGQQVTLSCSPISGHRSVSWYQQTPGQGLQFLFEYFSETQRNKGNFPGRFSGRQFSNSRSEMNVSTLELGDSALYLCASSRRVSGGADTQYFGPGTRLTVL.

The chain links TRBV5-6 to TRBJ2-7, with unresolved D. The CDR3 consists of 14 residues. Germline CDR1 SGHDT, CDR2 YYEEEE. V was shortened by 4 bases and J by 3 bases, with 14 bases between the two germline ends. CDR3 coding DNA: TGTGCCAGCAGCCCCCCCCAGAGAGGCTACGAGCAGTACTTC. Translating gives CASSPPQRGYEQYF.

The J gene is TRBJ2-7, the V gene TRBV29-1, with D maybe TRBD2 (6 bases). Between the trimmed V and J ends, which lost 4 bases and 0 bases, there was a span of 13 bases. Germline lookup yields CDR1 SQVTM and CDR2 ANQGSEA. The CDR3 runs to 14 residues. The CDR3 DNA follows: TGCAGCGTTGGAGGCGAGGAGGGCTCCTACGAGCAGTACTTC. Residues: CSVGGEEGSYEQYF.

The chain joins TRBV5-1 to TRBJ1-1; 8 positions match TRBD1. Germline V gene sequence: CDR1 SGHRS, CDR2 YFSETQ. The CDR3 extends over 12 amino acids. V was clipped by 4 bases and J by 11 bases; unmatched bases: 7. The CDR3 loop is CASSLDRGDAFF. The CDR3 DNA reads TGCGCCAGCAGCCTCGACAGGGGTGATGCTTTCTTT.

The chain joins TRBV5-1 to TRBJ2-6; no firm D call. Germline V lookup: CDR1 SGHRS, CDR2 YFSETQ. Trimming left V 2 bases short and J 1 base short, with 4 bases between. CDR3 length: 14 residues. As DNA, the CDR3 is TGCGCCAGCAGCTTTTTATCTGGGGCCAACGTCCTGACTTTC. This codes for CASSFLSGANVLTF.

The rearrangement joins TRBV12-5 to TRBJ2-7; 9 nucleotides agree with TRBD2. CDR3 length: 15 residues. CDR1 is LGHNT and CDR2 is FRNRAP in the germline V gene. Unmatched junction bases numbered 8, after V lost 7 bases and J lost 1 base. In nucleotides, the CDR3 is TGTGCTAGTGTCTTTAGCGGGAGTCGTTCCTACGAGCAGTACTTC. This encodes CASVFSGSRSYEQYF.